This TCR beta chain appears in the sequencing data of a study of blood T cell repertoires in COVID-19. Germline V gene data show CDR1 as SGHVS and CDR2 as FQNEAQ. Trimming pared 5 bases from V and 1 base from J, leaving 14 bases between. The CDR3 length is 15 residues. Clones were sequenced by immunoSEQ multiplex PCR, and TCRdb holds only the in-frame ones, with some missing. This sample has over 200,000 clones, with about 83% found just once. The rearrangement links TRBV7-8 to TRBJ1-1; D perhaps matches TRBD1 (5 bases). Specimen: peripheral blood. The receptor was isolated from a man older than 75 with acute or convalescent COVID-19. The CDR3 here is CASSKQPTGNTEAFF. The CDR3 bases are TGTGCCAGCAGCAAACAACCTACAGGGAACACTGAAGCTTTCTTT.